This T cell receptor beta chain is drawn from a study of CD8+ T cells in alopecia areata. Study as a whole: Tofacitinib continued for 6 to 18 months and was then withheld for 6 months.

A word on this clone: Its antigen is unidentified.

Points from the study as a whole: Whereas mice showed it more clearly, TCR sharing across patients was murkier, possibly because of HLA.

The CDR3 spans 16 residues. Trimming left V 3 bases short and J 7 bases short, with 17 bases between. The germline gives CDR1 SGHNT, CDR2 YYREEE (reference sequence). Reverse transcribed after extraction, RNA yielded cDNA as the sequencing template. Sequencing used immunoSEQ multiplex PCR; TCRdb keeps in-frame clones, though not all of them. The profile covers about 130,000 clones, with roughly 61% appearing a single time and roughly 4.5% taken by the ten largest. The TCR was taken from a human donor with alopecia areata. The chain recombines TRBV5-4 with TRBJ1-6, with D possibly matching TRBD1 (5 bases). This specimen consisted of CD4+ T cells sorted from blood, obtained at week 0. The CDR3: CASSSGQEIGNSPLHF. CDR3 coding DNA: TGTGCCAGCAGCTCTGGACAAGAGATCGGGAATTCACCCCTCCACTTT.